A single sample gave rise to the 29 T cell receptor beta chains below, sequenced in a study of control samples from healthy donors and cancer patients. Data came from immunoSEQ multiplex PCR; TCRdb stores just in-frame clones and leaves some out. The sample has 100,000 to 150,000 clones, around 86% seen once. Source material: blood. The receptors stem from a man in his forties in good health.

The V and J genes are TRBV12-5 and TRBJ1-1, with 7 bases aligning to TRBD1. The CDR3 totals 13 residues. Trimming removed 7 bases from V and 10 bases from J; junction bases left unmatched: 12. The germline V gene encodes CDR1 LGHNT and CDR2 FRNRAP. The CDR3: CASARTRDSSAFF. The CDR3 nucleotides are TGTGCTAGTGCCCGGACCCGGGACAGCTCAGCTTTCTTT.

The chain recombines TRBV28 with TRBJ1-4; 7 bases are shared with TRBD1. With 4 bases clipped from V and 5 bases from J, the junction kept 7 bases outside the gene matches. This CDR3 has 15 amino acids. CDR1 is MDHEN, CDR2 SYDVKM, per germline. CDR3 region: CASSSPGTANEKLFF. The CDR3 region has the DNA TGTGCCAGCAGTTCTCCCGGGACAGCAAATGAAAAACTGTTTTTT.

This sequence joins TRBV27 and TRBJ1-2, with TRBD1 identical over 10 bases. Germline CDR1 reads MNHEY; CDR2 reads SMNVEV (reference sequence). This CDR3 has 16 residues. V shed 5 bases and J 4 bases; nucleotides not matched to a gene: 10. CDR3 sequence reads: CASSLTGGGGSYGYTF. The CDR3 coding sequence is TGTGCCAGCAGTCTGACAGGGGGCGGCGGTAGCTATGGCTACACCTTC.

The chain uses TRBV5-1 and TRBJ2-7; 7 positions agree with TRBD2. The CDR3 is 15 residues long. Germline V lookup: CDR1 SGHRS, CDR2 YFSETQ. V dropped 1 base and J dropped 1; count of bases not matched to a gene: 5. The CDR3 loop is CASSLNRGESYEQYF. CDR3 bases: TGCGCCAGCAGCTTGAATCGGGGGGAGTCCTACGAGCAGTACTTC.

V gene TRBV25-1 combines with J gene TRBJ1-1; 7 bases are shared with TRBD1. CDR1 is MGHDK and CDR2 is SYGVNS in the germline V gene. This CDR3 has 14 residues. V shed 7 bases and J 0 bases; nucleotides not matched to a gene: 5. Here the CDR3 DNA reads TGTGCCAGCAAACCGGGACAGATGAACACTGAAGCTTTCTTT. Encoded protein: CASKPGQMNTEAFF. Variable domain in full (rest from reference TRBV25-1 and TRBJ1-1): EADIYQTPRYLVIGTGKKITLECSQTMGHDKMYWYQQDPGMELHLIHYSYGVNSTEKGDLSSESTVSRIRTEHFPLTLESARPSHTSQYLCASKPGQMNTEAFFGQGTRLTVV.

The V call is TRBV6-5, the J call TRBJ1-1; 9 bases align to TRBD1. With V trimmed by 6 bases and J by 5 bases, 10 bases remained unmatched. This CDR3 has 15 amino acids. Germline V lookup: CDR1 MNHEY, CDR2 SVGAGI. CDR3 nucleotides: TGTGCCAGCAGCGACAGGGGGGTCGGAAGAACTGAAGCTTTCTTT. Its translation is CASSDRGVGRTEAFF.

The chain links TRBV19 to TRBJ2-1; 7 nucleotides line up with TRBD2. This CDR3 region has 14 residues. The V and J ends lost 7 bases and 0 bases, in that order; junction bases with no gene match: 3. Germline lookup yields CDR1 LNHDA and CDR2 SQIVND (reference sequence). The CDR3 is CASTGGSSYNEQFF. The DNA of the CDR3 is TGTGCCAGTACGGGAGGTAGCTCCTACAATGAGCAGTTCTTC. Based on the CDR3 plus reference TRBV19 and TRBJ2-1, the full variable domain is DGGITQSPKYLFRKEGQNVTLSCEQNLNHDAMYWYRQDPGQGLRLIYYSQIVNDFQKGDIAEGYSVSREKKESFPLTVTSAQKNPTAFYLCASTGGSSYNEQFFGPGTRLTVL.

J is TRBJ2-2 and V is TRBV7-2; TRBD1 is a possible D gene (5 bases). The CDR3 covers 14 residues. CDR1 and CDR2 (germline): SGHTA, FQGNSA. Trimming cost V 6 bases and J 1 base, with 9 bases left between them. The CDR3 nucleotides are TGTGCCAGCAGACGTGACAGGAACACCGGGGAGCTGTTTTTT. Translating it yields CASRRDRNTGELFF.

The V gene is TRBV18, the J gene TRBJ2-2; D unresolved. Germline CDR1 is KGHSH and CDR2 is LQKENI. V lost 1 base and J lost 8, with 8 bases in between. This CDR3 region has 13 residues. The DNA of the CDR3 is TGTGCCAGCTCACCACGAGTTCTGGGGGAGCTGTTTTTT. This sequence encodes CASSPRVLGELFF.

This clone showed up just once. The chain is built from TRBV10-2 and TRBJ1-2; D is unclear. Germline V gene sequence: CDR1 WSHSY, CDR2 SAAADI. The V and J ends lost 0 bases and 8 bases respectively, with 10 bases between them. CDR3 size: 13 residues. As DNA, the CDR3 is TGCGCCAGCAGTGAGTCGGTAGGGAAAGGCTACACCTTC. Encoded protein: CASSESVGKGYTF.

The gene calls are TRBV6-2 or TRBV6-3 and TRBJ1-1; the D is unclear. Trimming stripped 6 bases from V and 2 bases from J, with 16 bases between. The germline gives CDR1 MNHEY, CDR2 SVGEGT. CDR3 size: 15 residues. CDR3 in amino acids: CASSFPAGRNTEAFF. CDR3 in DNA: TGTGCCAGCAGCTTTCCGGCGGGCAGAAACACTGAAGCTTTCTTT.

This sequence joins TRBV6-2 or TRBV6-3 and TRBJ2-2; D not resolved. Germline CDR1 is MNHEY and CDR2 is SVGEGT. V was cut by 3 bases and J by 6 bases, with 11 bases left in between. The CDR3 totals 14 residues. CDR3 DNA sequence: TGTGCCAGCAGTTATTTTGTAGCTCCCGGGGAGCTGTTTTTT. Translation: CASSYFVAPGELFF.

This rearrangement joins TRBV27 to TRBJ2-3, with D possibly matching TRBD1 (5 bases). Germline V gene sequence: CDR1 MNHEY, CDR2 SMNVEV (reference sequence). The length of the CDR3 is 15 residues. The V end was cut by 3 bases, the J end by 7 bases, with 17 bases between. The CDR3 coding sequence is TGTGCCAGCAGTTTTGTAGGACACAGAGCCCATACGCAGTATTTT. Its translation: CASSFVGHRAHTQYF.

The J gene is TRBJ1-4, the V gene TRBV4-1; D uncertain. This CDR3 contains 17 residues. Between the trimmed V and J ends, which lost 0 bases and 0 bases, there was a span of 11 bases. CDR1 and CDR2 from the germline V gene are MGHRA and YSYEKL. The CDR3 nucleotides read TGCGCCAGCAGCCAAGACTCCGGTTTTGCAACTAATGAAAAACTGTTTTTT. Translated, it gives CASSQDSGFATNEKLFF.

This chain links TRBV5-1 with TRBJ2-2; 10 bases are shared with TRBD2. This CDR3 has 16 amino acids. Germline CDR1 reads SGHRS; CDR2 reads YFSETQ. With 4 bases clipped from V and 2 bases from J, the junction kept 5 bases outside the gene matches. The CDR3 DNA sequence: TGCGCCAGCAGCCCAGGACTAGCGGCAAACACCGGGGAGCTGTTTTTT. Translated, it gives CASSPGLAANTGELFF.

The chain joins TRBV4-3 to TRBJ1-6; D ambiguous. Trimming took off 2 bases at V and 5 bases at J, with 7 bases between the two ends. Germline V CDR1 and CDR2: LGHNA, YSLEER. The CDR3 has 14 amino acids. Here the CDR3 reads CASSQSTNNSPLHF. DNA of the CDR3: TGCGCCAGCAGCCAATCGACGAATAATTCACCCCTCCACTTT.

By sample share, this clone is medium-sized. The J gene is TRBJ2-7, the V gene TRBV3-1 (or the pseudogene TRBV3-2), with TRBD2 matching over 10 bases. Germline trimming cut 2 bases from V and 5 bases from J; bases unmatched to any gene: 3. Germline V gene sequence: CDR1 LGHDT, CDR2 YNNKEL (reference sequence). The CDR3 is made up of 14 amino acids. CDR3 bases: TGTGCCAGCAGCCAAAGCGGGGGGGCCCACGAGCAGTACTTC. This sequence encodes CASSQSGGAHEQYF.

This clone was detected once. V gene TRBV28 combines with J gene TRBJ1-3; a weak D match, TRBD1 (6 bases). Germline lookup yields CDR1 MDHEN and CDR2 SYDVKM. The CDR3 totals 16 residues. The V and J ends lost 7 bases and 0 bases respectively, with 16 bases between them. CDR3 in DNA: TGTGCCAGCACTAAGACAGGAATCAACTCTGGAAACACCATATATTTT. Protein product: CASTKTGINSGNTIYF.

This clone was seen a handful of times. The chain links TRBV4-3 to TRBJ1-3; D uncertain. The V gene lost 3 bases and the J gene lost 1 base, with 7 bases spanning the gap. The CDR3 spans 14 residues. Germline CDR1 reads LGHNA; CDR2 reads YSLEER. CDR3 DNA sequence: TGCGCCAGCAGCCAGGTAGCTTCTGGAAACACCATATATTTT. Amino acid sequence: CASSQVASGNTIYF.

J is TRBJ1-5 and V is TRBV6-6, with 7 nucleotides matching TRBD1. V was pared by 4 bases and J by 3 bases, with 6 bases of the junction left unmatched. The CDR3 spans 15 residues. Germline lookup yields CDR1 MNHNY and CDR2 SVGAGI (reference sequence). The CDR3 spells CASSSSGGPNQPQHF. The CDR3 DNA reads as TGTGCCAGCAGTTCCTCAGGGGGGCCCAATCAGCCCCAGCATTTT.

The chain recombines TRBV11-2 with TRBJ2-1, with 8 bases matching TRBD1. The V gene's germline CDR1 is SGHAT and CDR2 FQNNGV. The junction had 3 bases not matched to a gene; V was cut back by 1 base and J by 4 bases. This CDR3 has 15 amino acids. CDR3: CASSLGQGKYNEQFF. The CDR3 coding sequence is TGTGCCAGCAGCTTAGGACAGGGGAAATACAATGAGCAGTTCTTC.

This sequence joins TRBV15 and TRBJ2-1, with 11 bases matching TRBD2. V trimming: 0 bases; J trimming: 8 bases; junction bases outside the gene matches: 9. The germline gives CDR1 LNHNV, CDR2 YYDKDF (reference sequence). The CDR3 is made up of 17 amino acids. CDR3 protein: CATSRDRLAGPSDEQFF. The CDR3 coding sequence is TGTGCCACCAGCAGAGACAGACTAGCGGGGCCCTCCGATGAGCAGTTCTTC.

This chain links TRBV4-1 with TRBJ1-5, with TRBD1 matching over 10 bases. CDR3 length: 17 residues. Looked up from germline, CDR1 is MGHRA and CDR2 is YSYEKL. J lost 8 bases, V lost 2 bases, and 12 bases had no gene match. For the CDR3, the DNA is TGCGCCAGCAGCCAATCCCCTTCGACAGGGGGCGCCGAGCCCCAGCATTTT. Its protein is CASSQSPSTGGAEPQHF.

This rearrangement joins TRBV27 to TRBJ1-1; D is possibly TRBD1 (5 bases). V was cut by 5 bases and J by 7 bases, with 14 bases left in between. CDR3 length equals 13 residues. Germline V lookup: CDR1 MNHEY, CDR2 SMNVEV (reference sequence). The CDR3 sequence is CASSPGTPIEAFF. The CDR3 DNA reads TGTGCCAGCAGTCCGGGGACTCCTATTGAAGCTTTCTTT.

This clone was picked up a small number of times. This chain links TRBV5-6 with TRBJ1-6, with 8 bases that match TRBD1. CDR3 length equals 14 residues. The trim removed 1 base at V and 9 bases at J, leaving 3 bases unmatched. The V gene's germline CDR1 is SGHDT and CDR2 YYEEEE. In DNA, the CDR3 is TGTGCCAGCAGCTTGCAGGGGGCGGGTTCACCCCTCCACTTT. Its translation is CASSLQGAGSPLHF.

The genes are TRBV9 and TRBJ1-6; 8 bases line up with TRBD1. This CDR3 has 13 residues. V was pared by 5 bases and J by 9 bases, with 4 bases of the junction left unmatched. The germline gives CDR1 SGDLS, CDR2 YYNGEE. DNA of the CDR3: TGTGCCAGCAGAGGACAGGGTGGTTCACCCCTCCACTTT. Translated: CASRGQGGSPLHF.

The chain combines TRBV6-1 with TRBJ2-3; 9 bases align to TRBD1. Germline assignment: CDR1 MNHNS and CDR2 SASEGT. Unmatched junction bases numbered 8, after V lost 4 bases and J lost 3 bases. The CDR3 length is 16 residues. This chain's CDR3 is CASSAIPGQGTDTQYF. Here the CDR3 DNA reads TGTGCCAGCAGTGCAATTCCGGGACAGGGAACAGATACGCAGTATTTT.

In this sample, this clone turned up once. The chain carries TRBV14 and TRBJ1-4; 7 nucleotides agree with TRBD1. Germline loops: CDR1 SGHDN, CDR2 FVKESK. CDR3 length: 15 amino acids. J lost 8 bases, V lost 4 bases, and 10 bases had no gene match. CDR3 sequence reads: CASSRHGTVQEKLFF. As DNA, the CDR3 is TGTGCCAGCAGCCGCCACGGGACAGTCCAAGAAAAACTGTTTTTT. The full variable domain, in which reference TRBV14 and TRBJ1-4 provide the parts outside the CDR3, is EAGVTQFPSHSVIEKGQTVTLRCDPISGHDNLYWYRRVMGKEIKFLLHFVKESKQDESGMPNNRFLAERTGGTYSTLKVQPAELEDSGVYFCASSRHGTVQEKLFFGSGTQLSVL.

This chain connects TRBV7-2 to TRBJ1-1; D is possibly TRBD1 (5 bases). There are 14 residues in the CDR3. The V gene's germline CDR1 is SGHTA and CDR2 FQGNSA. Trimming stripped 5 bases from V and 4 bases from J, with 14 bases between. Here the CDR3 reads CASSGRQRSTEAFF. Written as DNA, the CDR3 is TGTGCCAGCAGCGGGCGACAGAGGAGCACTGAAGCTTTCTTT. The full variable domain, in which reference TRBV7-2 and TRBJ1-1 provide the parts outside the CDR3, is GAGVSQSPSNKVTEKGKDVELRCDPISGHTALYWYRQSLGQGLEFLIYFQGNSAPDKSGLPSDRFSAERTGGSVSTLTIQRTQQEDSAVYLCASSGRQRSTEAFFGQGTRLTVV.